The 31 T cell receptor beta chains given below trace back to one sample, sequenced in a study of T-cell reconstitution after alpha-beta-depleted transplantation in children. Researchers prepared the TCRbeta library using unique molecular identifiers, the study reports. TCRdb redid the calling of the PCR reads with MiXCR, one entry per CDR3 protein. The profile shows 600,000 to 700,000 distinct CDR3 sequences, about 15% of them singletons. The sequences come from PBMCs from the stem cell graft donor, collected from the stem cell graft. The receptor set was obtained from a human donor who donated a stem cell graft to a child with acute myeloid leukemia.

V gene TRBV7-2 combines with J gene TRBJ2-1; 10 bases agree with TRBD2. The CDR3 is 13 amino acids. Losses at the gene ends were 1 base for V and 15 bases for J; bases not matched to a gene: 6. Germline loops: CDR1 SGHTA, CDR2 FQGNSA. DNA for the CDR3: TGTGCCAGCAGCTTAGTGCTCAGCGGGGGGGGGTTCTTC. Protein product: CASSLVLSGGGFF.

This clonotype was picked up a small number of times. The rearrangement joins TRBV7-9 to TRBJ2-3; 11 nucleotides agree with TRBD2. There are 16 residues in the CDR3. Germline V CDR1 and CDR2: SEHNR, FQNEAQ (reference sequence). J gave up 2 bases and V 5 bases, and 6 bases lay outside the gene matches. CDR3 loop: CASSDSSGGNTDTQYF. The CDR3 nucleotides are TGTGCCAGCAGCGACTCTAGCGGGGGGAACACAGATACGCAGTATTTT.

The table lists this clonotype with a few counts. The chain uses TRBV15 and TRBJ1-5; D may be TRBD1 (5 bases). Trimming cost V 5 bases and J 3 bases, with 14 bases left between them. CDR3 length: 15 amino acids. Germline assignment: CDR1 LNHNV and CDR2 YYDKDF (reference sequence). CDR3 nucleotide sequence: TGTGCCACCAGCGAAGCGACAGATAACAATCAGCCCCAGCATTTT. The encoded protein is CATSEATDNNQPQHF.

The chain employs TRBV7-9 and TRBJ1-2; tentatively, D is TRBD1 (5 bases). Germline V gene sequence: CDR1 SEHNR, CDR2 FQNEAQ (reference sequence). There are 15 residues in the CDR3. V lost 0 bases, J lost 5 bases, and 13 bases lay in between. The CDR3 region has the DNA TGTGCCAGCAGCTTAGCGGCAGGGAGGTCATATGGCTACACCTTC. As protein: CASSLAAGRSYGYTF.

This clonotype was seen a few times. The chain carries TRBV7-9 and TRBJ1-5; TRBD1 aligns across 7 bases. The CDR3 sequence is 15 residues long. Losses at the gene ends were 7 bases for V and 2 bases for J; bases not matched to a gene: 8. The germline V gene encodes CDR1 SEHNR and CDR2 FQNEAQ (reference sequence). For the CDR3, the DNA is TGTGCCAGCACCTCGACAGGGAACGGCAATCAGCCCCAGCATTTT. Its protein is CASTSTGNGNQPQHF. Based on the CDR3 plus reference TRBV7-9 and TRBJ1-5, the full variable domain is DTGVSQNPRHKITKRGQNVTFRCDPISEHNRLYWYRQTLGQGPEFLTYFQNEAQLEKSRLLSDRFSAERPKGSFSTLEIQRTEQGDSAMYLCASTSTGNGNQPQHFGDGTRLSIL.

This clonotype was counted a few times. This chain links TRBV4-3 with TRBJ2-1; tentatively, D is TRBD2 (6 bases). The CDR3 contains 15 residues. Germline CDR1 and CDR2: LGHNA and YSLEER. The ends were cut back, 4 bases at V and 9 bases at J, with 19 bases in the middle. Here the CDR3 reads CASSLTGTSDAEQFF. The DNA for the CDR3 is TGCGCCAGCAGCCTAACCGGGACTTCCGACGCTGAGCAGTTCTTC.

The gene calls are TRBV21-1 and TRBJ2-5; no DNA check was done on the table's D call, TRBD1. TRBV21-1 corresponds to a pseudogene. The CDR3 is 15 amino acids. The CDR3 loop reads CASSNRGGPGETQYF. For the CDR3, the DNA is TGTGCCAGCAGCAATAGAGGGGGCCCTGGAGAGACCCAGTACTTC.

This clonotype was counted many times. The chain uses TRBV4-2 and TRBJ1-2; no clear D gene. This CDR3 has 15 residues. V was pared by 1 base and J by 2 bases, with 11 bases between. From germline, CDR1 is LGHNA and CDR2 YNFKEQ. CDR3 DNA: TGTGCCAGCAGCCAAGGTGTAGATATGAACTATGGCTACACCTTC. Translated: CASSQGVDMNYGYTF.

This clonotype was detected a few times. The rearrangement uses TRBV11-3 and TRBJ1-1; 8 nucleotides line up with TRBD1. The CDR3 covers 15 residues. The germline gives CDR1 SGHNT, CDR2 YENEEA. J lost 4 bases, V lost 4 bases, and 8 bases had no gene match. DNA of the CDR3: TGTGCCAGCAGCTACAGGGGGGGTACGGGCACTGAAGCTTTCTTT. It encodes CASSYRGGTGTEAFF.

The V call is TRBV11-2, the J call TRBJ1-5; 8 bases are a match to TRBD1. With V trimmed by 2 bases and J by 4 bases, 4 bases remained unmatched. The CDR3 totals 15 residues. CDR1 and CDR2 from the germline V gene are SGHAT and FQNNGV. CDR3 amino acids: CASSLTGGMNQPQHF. The DNA for the CDR3 is TGTGCCAGCAGCTTAACAGGGGGAATGAATCAGCCCCAGCATTTT.

DNA of the CDR3: TGTGCCAGCAGTGGACTAGCGGGCCTACAAGAGACCCAGTACTTC. Its translation: CASSGLAGLQETQYF. The J gene is TRBJ2-5, the V gene TRBV12-3 or TRBV12-4; 11 positions match TRBD2. Trimming cost V 5 bases and J 2 bases; bases outside gene matches: 4. This CDR3 comprises 15 residues.

The genes are TRBV5-6 and TRBJ2-7; 10 bases are a match to TRBD1. Germline V gives CDR1 SGHDT, CDR2 YYEEEE. Germline trimming cut 3 bases from V and 4 bases from J; bases unmatched to any gene: 10. The CDR3 covers 16 residues. CDR3 amino acids: CASSSGDRGYSYEQYF. The DNA for the CDR3 is TGTGCCAGCAGCTCGGGGGACAGGGGTTATTCTTACGAGCAGTACTTC.

This clonotype appeared once. The chain joins TRBV11-2 to TRBJ1-1, with D possibly being TRBD1 (6 bases). Trimming took 4 bases from V and 5 from J, leaving 17 bases between them. The germline CDR1 and CDR2 sequences are SGHAT and FQNNGV. The CDR3 contains 15 residues. The chain's CDR3 is CASSSSGGRLTEAFF. CDR3 bases: TGTGCCAGCAGCTCGTCCGGGGGGCGCCTGACTGAAGCTTTCTTT. The full variable domain, completed using reference TRBV11-2 and TRBJ1-1, is EAGVAQSPRYKIIEKRQSVAFWCNPISGHATLYWYQQILGQGPKLLIQFQNNGVVDDSQLPKDRFSAERLKGVDSTLKIQPAKLEDSAVYLCASSSSGGRLTEAFFGQGTRLTVV.

Notes on this clonotype: The junction shows a germline mismatch at one end, possibly a read error. V and J are TRBV20-1 and TRBJ2-7, with D maybe TRBD2 (7 bases). The germline CDR1 and CDR2 sequences are DFQATT and SNEGSKA (reference sequence). This CDR3 spans 15 amino acids. The CDR3 DNA sequence: TGCTGTGCTAGAGAGGTAGGGGGGGCGCTTTACGAGCAGTACTTC. Its protein is CCAREVGGALYEQYF.

This rearrangement joins TRBV5-6 to TRBJ1-1, with a weak D call TRBD1 (5 bases). Germline CDR1 reads SGHDT; CDR2 reads YYEEEE. This CDR3 is built from 16 residues. V shed 2 bases and J shed 4 bases, with 18 bases lying between them. The CDR3 bases are TGTGCCAGCAGCTTCTCCAGGGCGACCCTGCGCACTGAAGCTTTCTTT. Translated: CASSFSRATLRTEAFF.

Details on this clonotype: This may be a read error, as it is one base from a much larger clone. The final CDR3 position lacks the conserved phenylalanine or tryptophan, pointing to a likely read error. V is TRBV7-2 and J is TRBJ2-3, with a weak D call TRBD2 (5 bases). The germline V and J ends were trimmed by 6 bases and 6 bases, with 13 bases remaining between them. The CDR3 totals 13 residues. Per the germline V gene, CDR1 is SGHTA and CDR2 is FQGNSA. The DNA for the CDR3 is TGTGCCAGCAGTCGCGGACTCTCGGATACGCAGTATTCT. Translated, it gives CASSRGLSDTQYS.

V and J are TRBV25-1 and TRBJ1-1, with 7 positions matching TRBD1. The CDR3 is made up of 13 amino acids. V lost 4 bases to trimming and J lost 4 bases; unmatched junction nucleotides: 3. Germline V gene data show CDR1 as MGHDK and CDR2 as SYGVNS. CDR3 protein: CASSVQGITEAFF. The CDR3 DNA reads as TGTGCCAGCAGTGTACAGGGGATCACTGAAGCTTTCTTT.

The V and J genes are TRBV25-1 and TRBJ2-1; TRBD2 matches at 8 bases. This CDR3 is built from 19 residues. With 1 base clipped from V and 4 bases from J, the junction kept 15 bases outside the gene matches. Per the germline V gene, CDR1 is MGHDK and CDR2 is SYGVNS. CDR3 sequence: CASSESGGAGTRTYNEQFF. CDR3 DNA sequence: TGTGCCAGCAGTGAATCGGGGGGGGCCGGGACTAGAACGTACAATGAGCAGTTCTTC.

This clonotype was counted only a few times. V usage is TRBV6-2 or TRBV6-3 and J usage is TRBJ2-5, with D perhaps TRBD1 (8 bases). CDR1 and CDR2 from the germline V gene are MNHEY and SVGEGT. Deletions cut 0 bases from V and 2 bases from J, with 16 bases between. The CDR3 has 17 amino acids. The CDR3 nucleotides read TGTGCCAGCAGTTACTCGTCGACAGGGGAGGGTCAAGAGACCCAGTACTTC. Its translation is CASSYSSTGEGQETQYF.

The rearrangement joins TRBV5-6 to TRBJ2-1; 13 nucleotides agree with TRBD2. The germline gives CDR1 SGHDT, CDR2 YYEEEE. J lost 2 bases, V lost 4 bases, and 12 bases had no gene match. The CDR3 is 19 residues long. This CDR3 is CASSRRLAGGGLTYNEQFF. Written as DNA, the CDR3 is TGTGCCAGCAGCAGGAGACTAGCGGGGGGAGGGTTAACCTACAATGAGCAGTTCTTC.

There are many counts of this clonotype. V and J are TRBV20-1 and TRBJ2-5; 7 bases align to TRBD1. The CDR3 contains 11 residues. CDR1 is DFQATT and CDR2 is SNEGSKA in the germline V gene (reference sequence). The trim removed 5 bases at V and 5 bases at J, leaving 2 bases unmatched. CDR3 DNA: TGCAGTGCTCCACAGGGGGAGACCCAGTACTTC. Amino acid sequence: CSAPQGETQYF.

This clonotype has ten or more counts. V and J are TRBV6-4 and TRBJ2-5; D is possibly TRBD1 (6 bases). Trimming left V 2 bases short and J 4 bases short, with 11 bases between. Germline V lookup: CDR1 MRHNA, CDR2 SNTAGT. This CDR3 has 14 residues. The CDR3 spells CASSDGTGRETQYF. CDR3 in DNA: TGTGCCAGCAGTGACGGTACAGGGAGAGAGACCCAGTACTTC.

This clonotype has at least ten counts. The chain is built from TRBV29-1 and TRBJ1-2; D gene unclear. V shed 4 bases and J shed 4 bases, with 7 bases lying between them. This CDR3 has 11 amino acids. CDR1 is SQVTM, CDR2 ANQGSEA, per germline. The CDR3 DNA sequence: TGCAGCGTTGGGGTATTCTATGGCTACACCTTC. Protein: CSVGVFYGYTF.

V usage is TRBV7-8 and J usage is TRBJ2-5; D is possibly TRBD2 (7 bases). Germline V gene lookup returns CDR1 SGHVS and CDR2 FQNEAQ. The CDR3 extends over 16 amino acids. Deletions cut 3 bases from V and 3 bases from J, with 17 bases between. This CDR3 reads CASSLDGGGFKETQYF. The CDR3 bases are TGTGCCAGCAGCTTGGATGGGGGGGGCTTCAAAGAGACCCAGTACTTC.

This chain links TRBV7-2 with TRBJ2-5; D is uncertain. Deletions cut 2 bases from V and 4 bases from J, with 14 bases between. This CDR3 region has 15 residues. Germline CDR1 reads SGHTA; CDR2 reads FQGNSA. CDR3 protein: CASSLNFGLGETQYF. The CDR3 DNA sequence: TGTGCCAGCAGCTTAAATTTCGGATTGGGAGAGACCCAGTACTTC. Supplemented by reference TRBV7-2 and TRBJ2-5, the full variable domain reads GAGVSQSPSNKVTEKGKDVELRCDPISGHTALYWYRQSLGQGLEFLIYFQGNSAPDKSGLPSDRFSAERTGGSVSTLTIQRTQQEDSAVYLCASSLNFGLGETQYFGPGTRLLVL.

In this sample, this clonotype turned up a few times. This chain uses TRBV5-5 with TRBJ1-6, with D hard to call. V dropped 1 base and J dropped 9 bases, with 17 bases sitting between them. CDR1 and CDR2 from the germline V gene are SGHKS and YYEKEE (reference sequence). The length of the CDR3 is 16 residues. For the CDR3, the DNA is TGTGCCAGCAGCTTGAACCTCGCTCAATCAATTTCACCCCTCCACTTT. It translates to CASSLNLAQSISPLHF.

At least ten counts were recorded for this clonotype. This chain joins TRBV20-1 and TRBJ1-2, with D unresolved. Germline values: CDR1 DFQATT, CDR2 SNEGSKA (reference sequence). V gave up 0 bases and J gave up 3 bases, with 5 bases separating them. The CDR3 is 12 residues long. The CDR3 region has the DNA TGCAGTGCTAGAGATGGATACTATGGCTACACCTTC. Protein: CSARDGYYGYTF.

In its sample, this clonotype was seen many times. This sequence joins TRBV7-2 and TRBJ2-1; 9 bases align to TRBD1. The CDR3 is 15 amino acids. J gave up 4 bases and V 3 bases, and 4 bases lay outside the gene matches. CDR1 is SGHTA and CDR2 is FQGNSA in the germline V gene. As DNA, the CDR3 is TGTGCCAGCAGCTTGGACAGGGGACGATACAATGAGCAGTTCTTC. Amino acid sequence: CASSLDRGRYNEQFF.

V is TRBV29-1 and J is TRBJ2-2; no definite D call. The CDR3 loop spans 13 amino acids. CDR1 and CDR2 (germline): SQVTM, ANQGSEA. V lost 2 bases to trimming and J lost 6 bases, with 10 bases between them. The CDR3 loop reads CSVEKGGAGELFF. The CDR3 nucleotides are TGCAGCGTTGAAAAGGGTGGGGCCGGGGAGCTGTTTTTT.

The chain is built from TRBV20-1 and TRBJ2-1; 7 bases are a match to TRBD1. The CDR3 is made up of 12 amino acids. The V gene's germline CDR1 is DFQATT and CDR2 SNEGSKA (reference sequence). J gave up 6 bases and V 5 bases, and 4 bases lay outside the gene matches. CDR3 in amino acids: CSAPDRTNEQFF. CDR3 bases: TGCAGTGCTCCGGACAGGACCAATGAGCAGTTCTTC.

This clonotype has at least ten counts. The genes are TRBV12-3 or TRBV12-4 and TRBJ1-3; a weak D match, TRBD1 (6 bases). Trimming took off 6 bases at V and 8 bases at J, with 17 bases between the two ends. The CDR3 has 14 residues. DNA for the CDR3: TGTGCCAGCAGGGAGTACAGGGAGGAACACACCATATATTTT. Its protein product is CASREYREEHTIYF.